The 24 T cell receptor beta chains listed next were all sequenced from one sample in a study of cytotoxic CD8 clonotypes in ibrutinib-treated CLL. The method was immunoSEQ multiplex PCR; TCRdb's version includes in-frame clones alone and lacks a portion of them. The data show roughly 51,000 clones, with around half seen just once and around a third held by the top ten. The sequencing used PBMCs, collected after 12 months of ibrutinib treatment. The receptors shown here come from a human donor with chronic lymphocytic leukemia.

This chain joins TRBV11-3 and TRBJ2-3, with 9 bases aligning to TRBD1. CDR3 length: 15 residues. The trim removed 3 bases at V and 4 bases at J, leaving 5 bases unmatched. Looked up from germline, CDR1 is SGHNT and CDR2 is YENEEA. CDR3 amino acids: CASSLGQGEADTQYF. The CDR3 nucleotides read TGTGCCAGCAGCTTGGGACAGGGAGAGGCAGATACGCAGTATTTT.

The chain couples TRBV29-1 to TRBJ2-2; D is unresolved. CDR3 length equals 15 residues. Trimming removed 6 bases from V and 0 bases from J, with 14 bases in between. The germline V gene has CDR1 SQVTM and CDR2 ANQGSEA. The CDR3 region has the DNA TGCAGCGTGAATCTGATAGGGTCGAACACCGGGGAGCTGTTTTTT. Residues: CSVNLIGSNTGELFF.

In this sample, this clone turned up a few times. At one end, the junction sequence differs from germline, possibly due to a read error. The chain employs TRBV5-1 and TRBJ2-1, with D perhaps TRBD2 (6 bases). There are 13 residues in the CDR3. CDR1 and CDR2 (germline): SGHRS, YFSETQ. The CDR3 loop is CASSLDEVGLSIF. The CDR3 bases are TGCGCCAGCAGCCTGGACGAGGTAGGACTATCGATCTTC.

The rearrangement uses TRBV2 and TRBJ2-3, with 8 bases identical to TRBD2. Germline CDR1 and CDR2: SNHLY and FYNNEI. The CDR3 is 15 residues long. Germline trimming cut 6 bases from V and 3 bases from J; bases unmatched to any gene: 8. Here the CDR3 reads CASRVSGMGTDTQYF. In nucleotides, the CDR3 is TGTGCCAGCAGGGTTAGCGGGATGGGGACAGATACGCAGTATTTT.

The rearrangement joins TRBV15 to TRBJ2-5; D tentatively reads TRBD1 or TRBD2 (5 bases each). Per germline, CDR1 LNHNV and CDR2 YYDKDF (reference sequence). V lost 8 bases and J lost 5, with 9 bases in between. The CDR3 spans 11 residues. This chain's CDR3 is CATRGPETQYF. The DNA of the CDR3 is TGTGCCACCCGGGGCCCGGAGACCCAGTACTTC.

The chain links TRBV6-4 to TRBJ1-1; no clear D gene. The CDR3 totals 13 residues. Germline CDR1 MRHNA, CDR2 SNTAGT. V lost 3 bases and J lost 1, with 6 bases in between. The CDR3 region is CASSEHRNTEAFF. The CDR3 nucleotides read TGTGCCAGCAGTGAACACAGGAACACTGAAGCTTTCTTT.

The rearrangement uses TRBV2 and TRBJ2-2; 10 bases are shared with TRBD2. The CDR3 has 16 residues. Trimming removed 5 bases from V and 4 bases from J; junction bases left unmatched: 7. CDR1 and CDR2 (germline): SNHLY, FYNNEI. DNA for the CDR3: TGTGCCAGCAGTCAACTAGCGGGACTGGGCACCGGGGAGCTGTTTTTT. Translating gives CASSQLAGLGTGELFF.

This chain uses TRBV5-6 with TRBJ1-5; D perhaps matches TRBD1 (5 bases). The length of the CDR3 is 13 residues. CDR1 is SGHDT and CDR2 is YYEEEE in the germline V gene. Deletions cut 6 bases from V and 7 bases from J, with 14 bases between. CDR3 region: CASMGPGTQPQHF. CDR3 DNA: TGTGCCAGCATGGGACCAGGGACGCAGCCCCAGCATTTT.

This CDR3 is CASSLSGGAQYF. The CDR3 coding sequence is TGTGCCAGCAGTTTATCGGGAGGGGCGCAGTATTTT. This rearrangement joins TRBV27 to TRBJ2-3; 7 nucleotides line up with TRBD2. V was clipped by 0 bases and J by 10 bases; unmatched bases: 1. The CDR3 spans 12 residues. Germline V lookup: CDR1 MNHEY, CDR2 SMNVEV (reference sequence).

This chain connects TRBV14 to TRBJ1-1; no clear D. Germline V gene data show CDR1 as SGHDN and CDR2 as FVKESK. V lost 4 bases, J lost 2 bases, and 11 bases lay in between. This CDR3 has 14 residues. As DNA, the CDR3 is TGTGCCAGCAGCCCCCGGACCGCAAACACTGAAGCTTTCTTT. This encodes CASSPRTANTEAFF. The variable domain in full, with the rest retrieved from reference TRBV14 and TRBJ1-1, is EAGVTQFPSHSVIEKGQTVTLRCDPISGHDNLYWYRRVMGKEIKFLLHFVKESKQDESGMPNNRFLAERTGGTYSTLKVQPAELEDSGVYFCASSPRTANTEAFFGQGTRLTVV.

The chain couples TRBV30 to TRBJ1-1, with 10 bases matching TRBD1. The CDR3 has 14 residues. The V gene end was trimmed by 3 bases and the J gene end by 2 bases; junction bases not matched to a gene: 3. The germline V gene has CDR1 GTSNPN and CDR2 SVGIG (reference sequence). In DNA form, the CDR3 reads TGTGCCTGGAGGGGGACAGGGGTTAACACTGAAGCTTTCTTT. Encoded protein: CAWRGTGVNTEAFF. Using reference TRBV30 and TRBJ1-1 for the parts outside the CDR3, the full variable domain is SQTIHQWPATLVQPVGSPLSLECTVEGTSNPNLYWYRQAAGRGLQLLFYSVGIGQISSEVPQNLSASRPQDRQFILSSKKLLLSDSGFYLCAWRGTGVNTEAFFGQGTRLTVV.

This clone was counted between two and nine times. The rearrangement uses TRBV5-1 and TRBJ2-1; possible D gene TRBD1, 6 bases. V lost 2 bases, J lost 8 bases, and 14 bases lay in between. The CDR3 has 14 amino acids. CDR1 is SGHRS and CDR2 is YFSETQ in the germline V gene. CDR3: CASSFTGQKDEQFF. CDR3 DNA: TGCGCCAGCAGCTTCACAGGGCAAAAGGATGAGCAGTTCTTC. The full variable domain, with the rest looked up from reference TRBV5-1 and TRBJ2-1, is KAGVTQTPRYLIKTRGQQVTLSCSPISGHRSVSWYQQTPGQGLQFLFEYFSETQRNKGNFPGRFSGRQFSNSRSEMNVSTLELGDSALYLCASSFTGQKDEQFFGPGTRLTVL.

The chain employs TRBV7-3 and TRBJ2-5, with a possible D match to TRBD1 (5 bases). V shed 7 bases and J shed 5 bases, with 8 bases lying between them. This CDR3 contains 11 residues. CDR1 SGHTA and CDR2 FQGTGA come from the germline V gene. This CDR3 is CASTSGETQYF. The CDR3 bases are TGTGCCAGCACCTCAGGGGAGACCCAGTACTTC.

This clone was counted only a few times. The genes are TRBV5-5 and TRBJ2-3; D call uncertain. The CDR3 is made up of 12 amino acids. Trimming removed 1 base at V and 7 bases at J, with 7 bases between. Germline V gene lookup returns CDR1 SGHKS and CDR2 YYEKEE (reference sequence). The CDR3 reads CASSLWLNTQYF. The CDR3 coding sequence is TGTGCCAGCAGCTTGTGGTTAAATACGCAGTATTTT. Together with reference TRBV5-5 and TRBJ2-3, the CDR3 gives the full variable domain: DAGVTQSPTHLIKTRGQQVTLRCSPISGHKSVSWYQQVLGQGPQFIFQYYEKEERGRGNFPDRFSARQFPNYSSELNVNALLLGDSALYLCASSLWLNTQYFGPGTRLTVL.

The chain employs TRBV11-2 and TRBJ2-7, with D unclear. V lost 5 bases, J lost 2 bases, and 10 bases lay in between. Germline V CDR1 and CDR2: SGHAT, FQNNGV. This CDR3 has 13 residues. For the CDR3, the DNA is TGTGCCAGCAGCCCCAGTTCGGCCTACGAGCAGTACTTC. Translated: CASSPSSAYEQYF.

This clone has a handful of counts. The V gene is TRBV4-2, the J gene TRBJ1-5; D call uncertain. Germline values: CDR1 LGHNA, CDR2 YNFKEQ. The CDR3 consists of 14 residues. V was trimmed by 4 bases and J by 8 bases, leaving 15 bases between them. The CDR3 here is CASSREDGAEPQHF. The CDR3 DNA sequence: TGTGCCAGCAGCCGAGAGGACGGCGCTGAGCCCCAGCATTTT.

This clone has just a few counts. The J gene is TRBJ2-7, the V gene TRBV2; 10 bases are a match to TRBD1. The CDR3 runs 13 residues. CDR1 is SNHLY, CDR2 FYNNEI, per germline. The trim removed 6 bases at V and 6 bases at J, leaving 5 bases unmatched. Written as DNA, the CDR3 is TGTGCCAGCAGGGGGGACAGGGGAGGCGAGCAGTACTTC. Translating it yields CASRGDRGGEQYF.

This clone was detected ten times or more. The chain couples TRBV11-1 to TRBJ2-3; TRBD1 might be the D (5 bases). Germline-derived CDR1 and CDR2 are SGHAT and FQDESV (reference sequence). CDR3 size: 16 residues. V was shortened by 1 base and J by 1 base, with 12 bases between the two germline ends. The CDR3 sequence is CASSLGQGLRTDTQYF. The CDR3 DNA follows: TGTGCCAGCAGCTTAGGGCAGGGCCTTCGCACAGATACGCAGTATTTT.

Only a few counts were recorded for this clone. The V gene is TRBV7-6, the J gene TRBJ1-5, with a possible D match to TRBD1 (6 bases). The CDR3 has 18 residues. The germline V gene has CDR1 SGHVS and CDR2 FNYEAQ. V was shortened by 5 bases and J by 2 bases, with 22 bases between the two germline ends. Written as DNA, the CDR3 is TGTGCCAGCAGCCCCCCAGGTGGGGGCTGGGGTGGCAATCAGCCCCAGCATTTT. The encoded protein is CASSPPGGGWGGNQPQHF.

This clone was detected only once. V is TRBV11-3 and J is TRBJ2-2; tentatively, D is TRBD1 (6 bases). V was trimmed by 4 bases and J by 2 bases, leaving 11 bases between them. The V gene's germline CDR1 is SGHNT and CDR2 YENEEA. The CDR3 covers 15 residues. The CDR3 DNA sequence: TGTGCCAGCAGCTCAGGGACACTTAACACCGGGGAGCTGTTTTTT. Its translation is CASSSGTLNTGELFF.

The genes are TRBV28 and TRBJ1-5; D uncertain. CDR3 length equals 14 residues. Germline V lookup: CDR1 MDHEN, CDR2 SYDVKM. Trimming removed 7 bases from V and 4 bases from J, with 14 bases in between. CDR3 DNA sequence: TGTGCCAGCATGGTGGGAACGAGTAATCAGCCCCAGCATTTT. This gives the protein CASMVGTSNQPQHF.

The chain uses TRBV5-1 and TRBJ1-1; D is unresolved. V gave up 3 bases and J gave up 1 base, with 10 bases separating them. The CDR3 length is 14 residues. Germline loops: CDR1 SGHRS, CDR2 YFSETQ. This CDR3 is CASSSDGGNTEAFF. The CDR3 coding sequence is TGCGCCAGCAGCTCGGACGGTGGGAACACTGAAGCTTTCTTT.

The rearrangement links TRBV18 to TRBJ1-1; D call uncertain. The CDR3 runs to 17 residues. Trimming removed 3 bases at V and 0 bases at J, with 17 bases between. Germline CDR1 is KGHSH and CDR2 is LQKENI. CDR3 in amino acids: CASSPADNNYMNTEAFF. CDR3 DNA sequence: TGTGCCAGCTCACCGGCAGACAACAATTACATGAACACTGAAGCTTTCTTT. Supplemented by reference TRBV18 and TRBJ1-1, the full variable domain reads NAGVMQNPRHLVRRRGQEARLRCSPMKGHSHVYWYRQLPEEGLKFMVYLQKENIIDESGMPKERFSAEFPKEGPSILRIQQVVRGDSAAYFCASSPADNNYMNTEAFFGQGTRLTVV.

This chain connects TRBV7-9 to TRBJ2-1; D call uncertain. Germline CDR1 SEHNR, CDR2 FQNEAQ (reference sequence). This CDR3 is built from 13 residues. V was trimmed by 5 bases and J by 10 bases, leaving 15 bases between them. CDR3 residues: CASSQKRAWEQFF. Here the CDR3 DNA reads TGTGCCAGCAGCCAAAAGAGAGCATGGGAGCAGTTCTTC. The full variable domain, with the rest looked up from reference TRBV7-9 and TRBJ2-1, is DTGVSQNPRHKITKRGQNVTFRCDPISEHNRLYWYRQTLGQGPEFLTYFQNEAQLEKSRLLSDRFSAERPKGSFSTLEIQRTEQGDSAMYLCASSQKRAWEQFFGPGTRLTVL.